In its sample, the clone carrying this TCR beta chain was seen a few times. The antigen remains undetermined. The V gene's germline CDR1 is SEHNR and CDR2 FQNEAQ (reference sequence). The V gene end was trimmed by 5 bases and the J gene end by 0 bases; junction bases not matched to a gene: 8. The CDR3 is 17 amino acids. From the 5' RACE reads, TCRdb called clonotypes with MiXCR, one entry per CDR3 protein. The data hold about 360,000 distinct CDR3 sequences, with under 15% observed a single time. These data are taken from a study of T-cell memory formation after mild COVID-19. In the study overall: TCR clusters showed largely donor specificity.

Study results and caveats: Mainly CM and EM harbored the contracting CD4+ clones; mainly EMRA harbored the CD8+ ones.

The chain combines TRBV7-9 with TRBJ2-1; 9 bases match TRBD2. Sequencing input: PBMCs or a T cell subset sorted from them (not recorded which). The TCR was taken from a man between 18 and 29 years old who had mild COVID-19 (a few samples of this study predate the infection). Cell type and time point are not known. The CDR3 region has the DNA TGTGCCAGCAGCCCAAGGACTAGCGAAGGCTCCTACAATGAGCAGTTCTTC. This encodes CASSPRTSEGSYNEQFF.